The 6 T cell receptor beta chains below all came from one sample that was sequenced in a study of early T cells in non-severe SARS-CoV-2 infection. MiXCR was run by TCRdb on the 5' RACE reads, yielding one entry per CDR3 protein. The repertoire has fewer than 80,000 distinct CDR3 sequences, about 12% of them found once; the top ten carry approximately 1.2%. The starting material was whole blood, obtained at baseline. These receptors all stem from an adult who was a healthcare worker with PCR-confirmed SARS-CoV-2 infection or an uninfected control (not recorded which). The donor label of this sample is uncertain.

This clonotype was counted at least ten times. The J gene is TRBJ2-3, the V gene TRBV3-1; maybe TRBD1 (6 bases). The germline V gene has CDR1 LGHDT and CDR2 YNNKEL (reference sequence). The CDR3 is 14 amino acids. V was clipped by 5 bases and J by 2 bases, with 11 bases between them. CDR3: CASSKQGSTDTQYF. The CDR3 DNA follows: TGTGCCAGCAGCAAACAGGGCTCCACAGATACGCAGTATTTT.

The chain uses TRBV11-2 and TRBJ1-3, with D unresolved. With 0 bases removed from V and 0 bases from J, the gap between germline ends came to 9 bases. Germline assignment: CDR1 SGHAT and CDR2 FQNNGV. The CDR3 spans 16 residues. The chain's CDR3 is CASSLDYAGSGNTIYF. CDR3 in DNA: TGTGCCAGCAGCTTAGATTACGCAGGCTCTGGAAACACCATATATTTT.

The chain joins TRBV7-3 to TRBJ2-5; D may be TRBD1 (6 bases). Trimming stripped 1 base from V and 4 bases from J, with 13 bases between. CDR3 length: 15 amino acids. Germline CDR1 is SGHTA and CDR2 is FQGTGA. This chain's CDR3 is CASSLRGRPGETQYF. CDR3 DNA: TGTGCCAGCAGCTTAAGGGGGCGGCCCGGAGAGACCCAGTACTTC.

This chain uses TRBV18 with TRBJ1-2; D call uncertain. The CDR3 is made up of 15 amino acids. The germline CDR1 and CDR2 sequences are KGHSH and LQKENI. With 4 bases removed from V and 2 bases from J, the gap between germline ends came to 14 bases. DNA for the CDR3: TGTGCCAGCTCACTAACGGACTCGTCCAACTATGGCTACACCTTC. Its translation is CASSLTDSSNYGYTF.

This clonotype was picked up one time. CDR3 residues: CASSQDRPTGELFF. CDR3 sequence (DNA): TGCGCCAGCAGCCAAGACAGACCCACCGGGGAGCTGTTTTTT. The chain couples TRBV4-1 to TRBJ2-2; no firm D call. Germline-derived CDR1 and CDR2 are MGHRA and YSYEKL. The CDR3 has 14 amino acids. Trimming left V 0 bases short and J 4 bases short, with 6 bases between.

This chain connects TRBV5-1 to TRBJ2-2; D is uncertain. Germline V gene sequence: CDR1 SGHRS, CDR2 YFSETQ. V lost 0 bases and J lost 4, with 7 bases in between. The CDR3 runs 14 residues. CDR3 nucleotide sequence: TGCGCCAGCAGCTTGGTGGGCAGCACCGGGGAGCTGTTTTTT. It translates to CASSLVGSTGELFF.